Listed here are 10 T cell receptor beta chains from one sample, sequenced in a study of blood T cell repertoires in COVID-19. Generated by immunoSEQ multiplex PCR, the TCRdb table keeps only in-frame clones and is missing some. Here the sample spans hundreds of thousands of clones, approximately 83% being singletons. The material sequenced was peripheral blood. The receptors stem from a man in his forties with acute or convalescent COVID-19.

This chain connects TRBV5-1 to TRBJ1-2; 9 nucleotides line up with TRBD1. J gave up 3 bases and V 0 bases, and 12 bases lay outside the gene matches. The CDR3 covers 18 residues. Germline assignment: CDR1 SGHRS and CDR2 YFSETQ. The CDR3 reads CASSLDAGGRDRDYGYTF. DNA of the CDR3: TGCGCCAGCAGCTTGGATGCGGGGGGAAGGGACAGGGACTATGGCTACACCTTC.

The rearrangement uses TRBV7-6 and TRBJ2-7, with 7 nucleotides matching TRBD1. With 5 bases clipped from V and 8 bases from J, the junction kept 9 bases outside the gene matches. This CDR3 contains 13 residues. Germline V gives CDR1 SGHVS, CDR2 FNYEAQ. The CDR3, as DNA: TGTGCCAGCAGCCAGACCAAGGGGGCCAAGCAGTACTTC. This encodes CASSQTKGAKQYF.

The genes are TRBV11-2 and TRBJ2-7; 8 nucleotides agree with TRBD2. Germline CDR1 and CDR2: SGHAT and FQNNGV. Trimming cost V 2 bases and J 6 bases; bases outside gene matches: 9. The CDR3 length is 15 residues. The CDR3 loop is CASSLWLTSDGEQYF. DNA for the CDR3: TGTGCCAGCAGCTTATGGTTGACTAGCGATGGCGAGCAGTACTTC.

The chain carries TRBV6-1 and TRBJ1-5; possible D gene TRBD1, 5 bases. The germline V and J ends were trimmed by 6 bases and 3 bases, with 15 bases remaining between them. This CDR3 has 15 residues. Germline lookup yields CDR1 MNHNS and CDR2 SASEGT. The CDR3 coding sequence is TGTGCCAGCAGCCAGTGGGGGACTTACAATCAGCCCCAGCATTTT. Translation gives CASSQWGTYNQPQHF.

This clone was found once. The chain combines TRBV19 with TRBJ1-2, with D hard to call. Looked up from germline, CDR1 is LNHDA and CDR2 is SQIVND (reference sequence). This CDR3 contains 12 residues. The V end was cut by 6 bases, the J end by 4 bases, with 9 bases between. The CDR3 here is CASRKPGYGYTF. The DNA for the CDR3 is TGTGCCAGTAGAAAGCCGGGCTATGGCTACACCTTC.

The chain has TRBV20-1 and TRBJ2-7, with D possibly TRBD2 on 6 matching bases. This CDR3 is 14 amino acids long. Deletions cut 3 bases from V and 2 bases from J, with 14 bases between. The germline V gene has CDR1 DFQATT and CDR2 SNEGSKA (reference sequence). In DNA, the CDR3 is TGCAGTGCTAGTCCCGGGACTTGGACCTACGAGCAGTACTTC. Its protein product is CSASPGTWTYEQYF.

The chain carries TRBV5-1 and TRBJ2-5; 8 bases match TRBD1. From germline, CDR1 is SGHRS and CDR2 YFSETQ. After removal of 3 bases from V and 4 bases from J, the junction contained 11 bases not matched to a gene. The CDR3 is 16 residues long. The CDR3 reads CASSSTPTGVGETQYF. The CDR3, as DNA: TGCGCCAGCAGCTCAACCCCGACAGGGGTGGGAGAGACCCAGTACTTC.

This chain connects TRBV7-9 to TRBJ2-2; D gene ambiguous. Trimming shortened V by 5 bases and J by 5 bases, and 6 bases separated the two germline ends. Per germline, CDR1 SEHNR and CDR2 FQNEAQ (reference sequence). The CDR3 loop spans 12 amino acids. The CDR3 sequence: CASSRETGELFF. CDR3 nucleotide sequence: TGTGCCAGCAGCAGAGAGACCGGGGAGCTGTTTTTT.

The CDR3 loop reads CASSLLASGSYNEQFF. The CDR3 DNA reads as TGCGCCAGCAGCCTCCTGGCTAGCGGGAGCTACAATGAGCAGTTCTTC. The chain uses TRBV5-1 and TRBJ2-1; 10 bases agree with TRBD2. The CDR3 covers 16 residues. V was pared by 4 bases and J by 3 bases, with 7 bases of the junction left unmatched. Germline V gene data show CDR1 as SGHRS and CDR2 as YFSETQ.

This chain links TRBV24-1 with TRBJ2-1, with D perhaps matching TRBD1 (6 bases). Germline CDR1 and CDR2: KGHDR and SFDVKD. Trimming removed 2 bases from V and 3 bases from J, with 13 bases in between. This CDR3 contains 16 residues. The CDR3 DNA sequence: TGTGCCACCAGTGATTCGACAGGAAATCGCTACAATGAGCAGTTCTTC. Translation: CATSDSTGNRYNEQFF.